This is a list of T cell receptor beta chains from one sample in a study of blood T cells in healthy people across ages. MiXCR was run by TCRdb on the 5' RACE reads, yielding one entry per CDR3 protein. Here the sample spans some 1.7 million distinct CDR3 sequences, approximately 28% being singletons. The sequencing sample was made of blood. The receptor source for this set is a woman aged 25 to 39 in good health. The CDR3 runs from the conserved cysteine through the conserved F or W. The D gene is left open where the match is weak. Clone size is not always given. Where it is, it says once, few, many or a class for expanded clones.

size	V	D	J	CDR3	DNA
many	TRBV9	.	TRBJ1-2	CASSGGALGYTF	TGTGCCAGCAGCGGGGGGGCGCTTGGCTACACCTTC
few	TRBV12-3/TRBV12-4	.	TRBJ2-3	CASNTGTPTDTQYF	TGTGCCAGCAACACCGGGACTCCCACAGATACGCAGTATTTT
.	TRBV29-1	.	TRBJ1-1	CSVLGAFF	TGCAGCGTTTTGGGAGCTTTCTTT
few	TRBV20-1	.	TRBJ1-6	CSARDKVQGYNSPLHF	TGCAGTGCTAGAGATAAGGTTCAGGGGTACAATTCACCCCTCCACTTT
.	TRBV20-1	TRBD2	TRBJ2-7	CSASSGLAGDISSYNEQYF	TGCAGTGCCAGCTCGGGACTAGCGGGGGATATATCCTCCTACAATGAGCAGTACTTC
.	TRBV5-1	.	TRBJ1-2	CASSGDRSGYTF	TGCGCCAGCAGCGGGGACCGGAGCGGCTACACCTTC
many	TRBV7-6	.	TRBJ2-7	CGGYQARVFPYEQYF	TGTGGGGGATACCAGGCGCGGGTATTCCCCTACGAGCAGTACTTC
.	TRBV10-1	TRBD1	TRBJ1-4	CASSDSGTGNEKLFF	TGCGCCAGCAGTGACTCCGGGACAGGGAATGAAAAACTGTTTTTT
.	TRBV7-6	TRBD1	TRBJ2-7	CASSFNRQGAYEQYF	TGTGCCAGCAGCTTTAATCGACAGGGGGCCTACGAGCAGTACTTC
few	TRBV10-3	TRBD2	TRBJ2-7	CATGGLAVNYEQYF	TGTGCCACCGGTGGACTAGCGGTGAACTACGAGCAGTACTTC
few	TRBV7-8	TRBD2	TRBJ2-7	CASSPSASGTGEQYF	TGTGCCAGCAGCCCATCGGCTAGCGGGACCGGTGAGCAGTACTTC
.	TRBV29-1	.	TRBJ1-1	CSVLRDPIMNTEAFF	TGCAGCGTCCTGAGGGACCCAATTATGAACACTGAAGCTTTCTTT
few	TRBV20-1	TRBD2	TRBJ2-7	CSVRDPTAGTYEQYF	TGCAGTGTTAGAGACCCTACAGCGGGAACCTACGAGCAGTACTTC
.	TRBV29-1	.	TRBJ2-7	CGVDGGSHEQYF	TGCGGCGTTGATGGGGGCTCCCACGAGCAGTACTTC
.	TRBV3-1	.	TRBJ1-1	CASSRNIQRTEAFF	TGTGCCAGCAGCCGAAACATACAACGGACTGAAGCTTTCTTT
many	TRBV12-3/TRBV12-4	.	TRBJ2-3	CASSFRAPDTQYF	TGTGCCAGCAGTTTCCGGGCCCCAGATACGCAGTATTTT
.	TRBV18	TRBD2	TRBJ2-1	CASSLLAGAYNGQFF	TGTGCCAGCTCCCTACTAGCGGGGGCCTACAATGGGCAGTTCTTC
many	TRBV6-6	.	TRBJ2-5	CASSPARQETQYF	TGTGCCAGCAGCCCCGCCCGCCAAGAGACCCAGTACTTC
.	TRBV5-1	.	TRBJ1-1	CASRSLQGWTEAFF	TGCGCCAGCAGGTCCCTACAGGGTTGGACTGAAGCTTTCTTT
.	TRBV4-1	TRBD2	TRBJ2-3	CASSQQVPGGNGDTQYF	TGCGCCAGCAGCCAACAAGTTCCGGGGGGTAATGGAGATACGCAGTATTTT
few	TRBV5-6	.	TRBJ1-1	CASSLDWGPGTEAFF	TGTGCCAGCAGCTTGGACTGGGGCCCGGGAACTGAAGCTTTCTTT
.	TRBV9	.	TRBJ2-1	CASSRRGGGQGEQFF	TGTGCCAGCAGCCGACGAGGGGGGGGTCAAGGTGAGCAGTTCTTC
.	TRBV5-1	.	TRBJ2-7	CASSLDFTGDEQYF	TGCGCCAGCAGCTTGGACTTCACCGGCGATGAGCAGTACTTC
few	TRBV7-3	.	TRBJ2-3	CASSLGPRPTDTQYF	TGTGCCAGCAGCTTAGGCCCGAGGCCCACAGATACGCAGTATTTT
many	TRBV6-2/TRBV6-3	.	TRBJ2-5	CASSYGGLAEPIQETQYF	TGTGCCAGCAGTTACGGGGGGCTAGCGGAGCCCATTCAAGAGACCCAGTACTTC
few	TRBV28	.	TRBJ2-7	CASSLGRVKSYEQYF	TGTGCCAGCAGTTTGGGCAGGGTTAAGTCCTACGAGCAGTACTTC
few	TRBV7-2	TRBD2	TRBJ2-1	CASSLALGLAGAGDEQFF	TGTGCCAGCAGCTTAGCATTAGGGCTAGCGGGAGCGGGCGATGAGCAGTTCTTC
.	TRBV27	TRBD2	TRBJ2-1	CASSSRGASGLYYEQFF	TGTGCCAGCAGTTCCCGAGGGGCTAGCGGCTTATACTATGAGCAGTTCTTC
.	TRBV20-1	TRBD2	TRBJ2-1	CSARTIAGGLNNEQFF	TGCAGTGCTAGAACGATAGCGGGAGGTCTAAACAATGAGCAGTTCTTC
many	TRBV6-6	.	TRBJ2-1	CASSYSAGRNEQFF	TGTGCCAGCAGTTACTCGGCAGGGAGGAATGAGCAGTTCTTC
.	TRBV5-6	TRBD1	TRBJ2-7	CASSLLRQGTYEQYF	TGTGCCAGCAGTTTGTTAAGACAGGGAACCTACGAGCAGTACTTC
.	TRBV7-6	.	TRBJ1-4	CASSPTVKDEKLFF	TGTGCCAGCAGCCCGACCGTAAAAGATGAAAAACTGTTTTTT
.	TRBV5-6	.	TRBJ2-7	CASSFVQGRYEQYF	TGTGCCAGCAGCTTTGTCCAGGGGAGGTACGAGCAGTACTTC
.	TRBV3-1	TRBD1	TRBJ1-6	CASKGQGSWDSPLHF	TGTGCCAGCAAGGGACAGGGGAGTTGGGACTCACCCCTCCACTTT
many	TRBV7-3	TRBD2	TRBJ2-5	CASSLGRLAGTQETQYF	TGTGCCAGCAGCTTGGGGAGACTAGCGGGGACCCAAGAGACCCAGTACTTC
many	TRBV12-3/TRBV12-4	.	TRBJ2-7	CASSLASSEQYF	TGTGCCAGCAGTTTAGCGTCCAGCGAGCAGTACTTC
.	TRBV9	.	TRBJ2-2	CASSGNVGGELFF	TGTGCCAGCAGCGGGAACGTTGGCGGGGAGCTGTTTTTT
.	TRBV7-2	TRBD2	TRBJ2-5	CASSLERGLAGGPLETQYF	TGTGCCAGCAGCCTAGAACGGGGACTAGCGGGAGGTCCCTTAGAGACCCAGTACTTC
few	TRBV6-6	.	TRBJ2-1	CASSPSADEQFF	TGTGCCAGCAGCCCATCGGCCGATGAGCAGTTCTTC
.	TRBV7-9	.	TRBJ2-5	CASSPDMRKTQYF	TGTGCCAGCAGCCCGGACATGCGAAAGACCCAGTACTTC
.	TRBV11-2	TRBD2	TRBJ2-1	CASTPGTGRVGEQFF	TGTGCCAGCACCCCGGGGACCGGGAGGGTTGGTGAGCAGTTCTTC
.	TRBV29-1	.	TRBJ1-5	CSVAAQDSNQPQHF	TGCAGCGTTGCGGCACAGGACAGCAATCAGCCCCAGCATTTT
.	TRBV27	.	TRBJ1-1	CASSRQGSAEAFF	TGTGCCAGCAGTCGGCAGGGTAGCGCTGAAGCTTTCTTT
.	TRBV5-1	TRBD1	TRBJ2-7	CASSFEGQGDEQYF	TGCGCCAGCAGCTTCGAAGGGCAGGGGGACGAGCAGTACTTC